The 12 T cell receptor beta chains listed next were all sequenced from one sample in a study of tumor-infiltrating lymphocytes in primary liver carcinoma. The study co-extracted DNA and RNA from around 20-30 mg of unsorted bulk tissue. The researchers produced TCR beta cDNA from roughly 500 ng total RNA with a constant-region primer. Slightly modified ARM-PCR with three nested multiplex PCR rounds yielded TCR beta libraries. Amplification in the first two PCR rounds was performed using TRBV1-TRBV30 forward primers and a C-beta reverse primer for 9 to 11 cycles each. Each CDR3 protein is one row after TCRdb ran MiXCR on the multiplex PCR reads. The data contain approximately 40,000 distinct CDR3 sequences, under 75% of them singletons. The sequenced sample was liver tumor tissue from sampling region 4. Documented subset: tumor region T4, right-lateral pole. These receptors were taken from a man between 40 and 49 years old with primary liver carcinoma and hepatitis B virus infection.

Only one count was recorded for this clonotype. The genes are TRBV6-1 and TRBJ2-7; the D gene is possibly TRBD1 (6 bases). The V gene lost 1 base and the J gene lost 6 bases, with 16 bases spanning the gap. The CDR3 runs 15 residues. Germline lookup yields CDR1 MNHNS and CDR2 SASEGT. The CDR3 DNA is TGTGCCAGCAGTGAAGTTAGCGAGACAGGCATCGAGCAGTACTTC. It codes for CASSEVSETGIEQYF.

This clonotype turned up a few times. A read error may account for a junction end that differs from germline. V is TRBV13 and J is TRBJ2-2, with 10 positions matching TRBD2. This CDR3 is 16 amino acids long. Germline V gene lookup returns CDR1 PRHDT and CDR2 FYEKMQ (reference sequence). CDR3 amino acids: CASSLRLAGGPGKLFF. Here the CDR3 DNA reads TGTGCCAGCAGCTTAAGATTAGCGGGAGGACCCGGGAAGCTGTTTTTT.

For this clonotype: An end of the junction differs from the germline gene, which may be a read error. J is TRBJ1-5 and V is TRBV29-1, with no clear D. The germline CDR1 and CDR2 sequences are SQVTM and ANQGSEA. This CDR3 has 13 amino acids. The DNA of the CDR3 is TGTAGCGTTGTCGGATTGATCAATCAGCCCCAGCATTTT. It specifies CSVVGLINQPQHF.

A note on this clonotype: The junction and the germline gene differ at one end; a read error may be behind it. The J gene is TRBJ2-3, the V gene TRBV30, with D perhaps assigned TRBD1 or TRBD2 (5 bases each). This CDR3 has 14 residues. Germline V gene lookup returns CDR1 GTSNPN and CDR2 SVGIG (reference sequence). CDR3: CAWGTGASTGTQYF. CDR3 in DNA: TGTGCCTGGGGCACCGGCGCTAGCACAGGTACGCAGTATTTT.

A word on this clonotype: As the CDR3 is not closed by the conserved phenylalanine or tryptophan, this likely results from a read error. The V call is TRBV11-2, the J call TRBJ2-7; D tentatively reads TRBD1 or TRBD2 (6 bases each). The CDR3 loop spans 15 amino acids. CDR1 and CDR2 (germline): SGHAT, FQNNGV. In DNA form, the CDR3 reads TGTGCCAACAGCTTAACCCTAACGGGGGCTAGCGAGCAGTACTCC. Translation gives CANSLTLTGASEQYS.

This rearrangement joins TRBV20-1 to TRBJ2-5; 8 nucleotides line up with TRBD1. The CDR3 totals 13 residues. With V trimmed by 5 bases and J by 1 base, 3 bases remained unmatched. Germline values: CDR1 DFQATT, CDR2 SNEGSKA (reference sequence). As DNA, the CDR3 is TGCAGTGCTGGTGACAGGGGCCAAGAGACCCAGTACTTC. Translated: CSAGDRGQETQYF.

The genes are TRBV29-1 and TRBJ2-3; unclear D gene. The germline V and J ends were trimmed by 6 bases and 15 bases, with 19 bases remaining between them. Germline V gives CDR1 SQVTM, CDR2 ANQGSEA. The CDR3 contains 11 residues. Here the CDR3 reads CSVAGPATRYF. Written as DNA, the CDR3 is TGCAGCGTCGCCGGGCCCGCAACGCGATATTTT.

Notes on this clonotype: The germline gene is not matched at one end of the junction; a read error may be the cause. The CDR3 DNA reads TGTGCCAGCAACTTATCCTACGAGCAGTGTTTC. Translating gives CASNLSYEQCF. The chain employs TRBV7-8 and TRBJ2-7; D ambiguous. CDR1 is SGHVS and CDR2 is FQNEAQ in the germline V gene. There are 11 residues in the CDR3.

A word on this clonotype: Since no conserved phenylalanine or tryptophan closes the CDR3, a read error is the likely cause. No DNA is shown, since the ends of the CDR3 on it are uncertain; the CDR3 is the one TCRdb lists. J is TRBJ1-2 and V is TRBV30. Termini included, the CDR3 measures 11 amino acids. Germline loops: CDR1 GTSNPN, CDR2 SVGIG (reference sequence). CDR3 region: CAWSGTYGYTS.

As to this clonotype: One end of the junction is discordant with germline, which a read error may explain. The chain combines TRBV5-1 with TRBJ2-2; D could derive from TRBD1 or TRBD2 (5 bases each). Per the germline V gene, CDR1 is SGHRS and CDR2 is YFSETQ. This CDR3 is built from 15 residues. This CDR3 is CASNWGTVNTGELFF. The DNA for the CDR3 is TGCGCCAGCAACTGGGGGACGGTGAACACAGGGGAGCTGTTTTTT. Using reference TRBV5-1 and TRBJ2-2 for the parts outside the CDR3, the full variable domain is KAGVTQTPRYLIKTRGQQVTLSCSPISGHRSVSWYQQTPGQGLQFLFEYFSETQRNKGNFPGRFSGRQFSNSRSEMNVSTLELGDSALYLCASNWGTVNTGELFFGEGSRLTVL.

This clonotype showed up just a few times. A clone one base away is much larger, so this may be a read error. The chain employs TRBV4-3 and TRBJ2-5, with D possibly matching TRBD2 (5 bases). The germline gives CDR1 LGHNA, CDR2 YSLEER. The CDR3 extends over 15 amino acids. In DNA form, the CDR3 reads TGCGCCAACAGCCAGGATGCGGGTCCTCGAGAGACCCAGTACTTC. Amino acid sequence: CANSQDAGPRETQYF.

The gene calls are TRBV29-1 and TRBJ2-7; D might be TRBD1 (6 bases). Germline CDR1 and CDR2: SQVTM and ANQGSEA. The CDR3 is 16 residues long. V lost 1 base to trimming and J lost 9 bases, with 25 bases between them. This CDR3 reads CSVEGGVQGSLLGQYF. The DNA of the CDR3 is TGCAGCGTTGAAGGAGGTGTACAGGGTTCTCTCCTCGGGCAGTACTTC.